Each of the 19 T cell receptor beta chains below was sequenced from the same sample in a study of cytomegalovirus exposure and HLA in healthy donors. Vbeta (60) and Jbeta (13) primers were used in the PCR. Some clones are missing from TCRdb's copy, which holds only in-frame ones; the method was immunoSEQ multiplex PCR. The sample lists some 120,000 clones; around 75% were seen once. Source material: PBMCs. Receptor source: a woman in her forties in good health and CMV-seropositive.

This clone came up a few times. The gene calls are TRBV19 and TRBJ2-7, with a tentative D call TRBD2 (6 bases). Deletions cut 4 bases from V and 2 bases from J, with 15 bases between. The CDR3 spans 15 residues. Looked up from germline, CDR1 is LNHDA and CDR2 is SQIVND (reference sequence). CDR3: CASSREGRLTYEQYF. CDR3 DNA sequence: TGTGCCAGTAGTAGGGAAGGGAGGCTAACCTACGAGCAGTACTTC.

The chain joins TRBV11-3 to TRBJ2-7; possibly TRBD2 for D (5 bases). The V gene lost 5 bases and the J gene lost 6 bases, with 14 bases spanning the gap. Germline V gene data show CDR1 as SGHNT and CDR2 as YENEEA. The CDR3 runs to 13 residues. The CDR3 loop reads CASSPCEGCEQYF. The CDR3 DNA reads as TGTGCCAGCAGCCCGTGCGAGGGTTGCGAGCAGTACTTC.

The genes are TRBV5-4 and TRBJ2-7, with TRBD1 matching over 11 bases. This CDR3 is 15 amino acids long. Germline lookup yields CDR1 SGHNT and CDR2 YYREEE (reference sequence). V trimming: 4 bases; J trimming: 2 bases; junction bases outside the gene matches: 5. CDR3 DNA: TGTGCCAGCAGCCGGGACAGGGGGTCCCCCTACGAGCAGTACTTC. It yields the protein CASSRDRGSPYEQYF.

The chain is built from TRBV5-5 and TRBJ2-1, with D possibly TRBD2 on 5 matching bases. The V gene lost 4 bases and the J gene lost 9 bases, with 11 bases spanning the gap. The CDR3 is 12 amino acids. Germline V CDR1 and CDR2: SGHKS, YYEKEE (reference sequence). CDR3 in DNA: TGTGCCAGCAGCCCTCGGGGTTTTGAGCAGTTCTTC. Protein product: CASSPRGFEQFF.

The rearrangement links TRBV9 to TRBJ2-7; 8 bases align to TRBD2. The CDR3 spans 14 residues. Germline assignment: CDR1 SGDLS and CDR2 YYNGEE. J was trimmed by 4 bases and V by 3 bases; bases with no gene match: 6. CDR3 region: CASSALADSYEQYF. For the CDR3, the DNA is TGTGCCAGCAGCGCACTAGCGGATAGTTACGAGCAGTACTTC.

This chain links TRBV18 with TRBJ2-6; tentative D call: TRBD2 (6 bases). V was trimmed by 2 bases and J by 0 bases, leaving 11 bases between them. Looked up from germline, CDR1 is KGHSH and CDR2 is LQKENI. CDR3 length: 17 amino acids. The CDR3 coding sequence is TGTGCCAGCTCACCAGATAGCGGCTACTCTGGGGCCAACGTCCTGACTTTC. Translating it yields CASSPDSGYSGANVLTF.

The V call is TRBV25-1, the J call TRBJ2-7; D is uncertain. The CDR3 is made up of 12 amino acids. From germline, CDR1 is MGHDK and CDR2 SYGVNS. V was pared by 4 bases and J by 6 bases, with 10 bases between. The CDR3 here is CASSASPGEQYF. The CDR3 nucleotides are TGTGCCAGCAGTGCCAGTCCGGGCGAGCAGTACTTC.

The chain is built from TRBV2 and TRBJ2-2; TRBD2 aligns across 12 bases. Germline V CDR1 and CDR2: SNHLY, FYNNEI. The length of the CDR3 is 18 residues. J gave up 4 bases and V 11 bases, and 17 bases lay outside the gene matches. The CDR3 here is CAWGLAGGLLVGTGELFF. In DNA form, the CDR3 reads TGTGCCTGGGGACTAGCGGGCGGGCTTCTCGTTGGCACCGGGGAGCTGTTTTTT.

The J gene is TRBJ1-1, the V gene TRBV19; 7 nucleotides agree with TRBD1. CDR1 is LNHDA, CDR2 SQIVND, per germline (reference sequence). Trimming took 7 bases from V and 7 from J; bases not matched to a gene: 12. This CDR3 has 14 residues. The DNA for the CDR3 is TGTGCCAGTAATGATAGGAGGGGGCAGGATGAAGCTTTCTTT. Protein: CASNDRRGQDEAFF.

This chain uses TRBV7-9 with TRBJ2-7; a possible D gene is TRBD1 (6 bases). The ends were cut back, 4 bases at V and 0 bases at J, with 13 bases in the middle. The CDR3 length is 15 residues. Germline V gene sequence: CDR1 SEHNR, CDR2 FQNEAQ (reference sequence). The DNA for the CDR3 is TGTGCCAGCAGCTCGACGACAGGACACTCCTACGAGCAGTACTTC. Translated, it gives CASSSTTGHSYEQYF.

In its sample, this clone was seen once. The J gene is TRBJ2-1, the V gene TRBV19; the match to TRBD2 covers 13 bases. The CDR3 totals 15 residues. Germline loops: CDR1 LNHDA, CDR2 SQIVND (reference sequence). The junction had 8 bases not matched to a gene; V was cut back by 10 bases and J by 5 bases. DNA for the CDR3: TGTGCCACAGGACTAGCGGGAGATACAGACAATGAGCAGTTCTTC. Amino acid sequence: CATGLAGDTDNEQFF.

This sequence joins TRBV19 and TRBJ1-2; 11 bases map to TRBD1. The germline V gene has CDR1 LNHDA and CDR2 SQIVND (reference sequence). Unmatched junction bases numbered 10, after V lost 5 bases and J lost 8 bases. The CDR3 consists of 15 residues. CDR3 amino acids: CASSGQGAVGTGYTF. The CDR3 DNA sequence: TGTGCCAGTAGTGGACAGGGGGCAGTGGGTACAGGCTACACCTTC. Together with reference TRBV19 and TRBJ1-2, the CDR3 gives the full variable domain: DGGITQSPKYLFRKEGQNVTLSCEQNLNHDAMYWYRQDPGQGLRLIYYSQIVNDFQKGDIAEGYSVSREKKESFPLTVTSAQKNPTAFYLCASSGQGAVGTGYTFGSGTRLTVV.

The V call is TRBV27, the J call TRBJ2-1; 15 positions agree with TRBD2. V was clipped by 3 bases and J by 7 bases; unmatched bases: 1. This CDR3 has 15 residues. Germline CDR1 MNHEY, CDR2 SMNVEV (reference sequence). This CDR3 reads CASSLGTSGRNEQFF. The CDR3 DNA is TGTGCCAGCAGTTTGGGGACTAGCGGGAGGAATGAGCAGTTCTTC.

CDR3 residues: CASRDSPANYGYTF. In DNA form, the CDR3 reads TGTGCCAGCAGGGACTCCCCGGCTAACTATGGCTACACCTTC. The chain employs TRBV2 and TRBJ1-2; no reliable D call. The V gene's germline CDR1 is SNHLY and CDR2 FYNNEI. The CDR3 totals 14 residues. The V and J ends lost 6 bases and 0 bases respectively, with 11 bases between them.

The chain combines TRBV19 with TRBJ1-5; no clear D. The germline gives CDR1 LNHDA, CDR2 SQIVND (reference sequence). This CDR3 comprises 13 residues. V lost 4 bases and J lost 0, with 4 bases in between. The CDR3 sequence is CASSNYSNQPQHF. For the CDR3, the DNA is TGTGCCAGTAGTAACTATAGCAATCAGCCCCAGCATTTT.

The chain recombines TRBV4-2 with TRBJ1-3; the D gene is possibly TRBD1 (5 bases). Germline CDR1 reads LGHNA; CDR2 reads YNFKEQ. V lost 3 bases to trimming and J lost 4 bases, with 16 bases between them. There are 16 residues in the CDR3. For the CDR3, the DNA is TGTGCCAGCAGCCACCAGCGCAGGGCATCCGGAAACACCATATATTTT. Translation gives CASSHQRRASGNTIYF.

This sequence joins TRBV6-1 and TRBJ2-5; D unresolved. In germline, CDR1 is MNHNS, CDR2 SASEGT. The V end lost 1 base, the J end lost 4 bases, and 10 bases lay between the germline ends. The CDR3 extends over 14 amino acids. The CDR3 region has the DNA TGTGCCAGCAGTGAAGAATTTCCGGGAGAGACCCAGTACTTC. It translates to CASSEEFPGETQYF.

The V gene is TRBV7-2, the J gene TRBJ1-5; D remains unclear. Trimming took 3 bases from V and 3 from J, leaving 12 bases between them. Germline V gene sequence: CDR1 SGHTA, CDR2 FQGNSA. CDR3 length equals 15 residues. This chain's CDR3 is CASSFIPRVNQPQHF. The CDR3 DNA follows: TGTGCCAGCAGCTTTATACCGAGGGTCAATCAGCCCCAGCATTTT.

DNA of the CDR3: TGCGCCAGCAGCTTCGAGACAGGGGGGTCTGAAGCTTTCTTT. Encoded protein: CASSFETGGSEAFF. V is TRBV5-1 and J is TRBJ1-1, with TRBD1 identical over 9 bases. The germline V gene has CDR1 SGHRS and CDR2 YFSETQ. The CDR3 has 14 amino acids. V was clipped by 2 bases and J by 6 bases; unmatched bases: 5.